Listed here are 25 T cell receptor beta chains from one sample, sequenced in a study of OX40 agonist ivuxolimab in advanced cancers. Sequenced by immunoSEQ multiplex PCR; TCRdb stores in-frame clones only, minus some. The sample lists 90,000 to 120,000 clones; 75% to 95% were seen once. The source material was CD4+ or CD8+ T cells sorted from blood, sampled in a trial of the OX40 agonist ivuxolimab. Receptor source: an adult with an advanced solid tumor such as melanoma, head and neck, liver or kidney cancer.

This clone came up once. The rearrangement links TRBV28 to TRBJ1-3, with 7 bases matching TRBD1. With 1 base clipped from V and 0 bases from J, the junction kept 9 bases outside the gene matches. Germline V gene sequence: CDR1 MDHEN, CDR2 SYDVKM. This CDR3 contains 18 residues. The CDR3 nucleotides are TGTGCCAGCAGTTTATCCCTACAGGGGTCCTCCTCTGGAAACACCATATATTTT. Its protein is CASSLSLQGSSSGNTIYF.

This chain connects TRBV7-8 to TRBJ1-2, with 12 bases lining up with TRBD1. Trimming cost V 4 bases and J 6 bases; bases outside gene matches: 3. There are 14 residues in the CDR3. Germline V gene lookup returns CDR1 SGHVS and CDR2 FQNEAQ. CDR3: CASSSRDRGHGYTF. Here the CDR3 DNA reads TGTGCCAGCAGCTCCCGGGACAGGGGGCATGGCTACACCTTC.

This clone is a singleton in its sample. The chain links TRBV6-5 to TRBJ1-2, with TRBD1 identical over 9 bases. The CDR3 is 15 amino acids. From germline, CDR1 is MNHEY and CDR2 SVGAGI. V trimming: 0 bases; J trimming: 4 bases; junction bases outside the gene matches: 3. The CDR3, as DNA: TGTGCCAGCAGTTACTCGGGACAGGGTGGCTATGGCTACACCTTC. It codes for CASSYSGQGGYGYTF.

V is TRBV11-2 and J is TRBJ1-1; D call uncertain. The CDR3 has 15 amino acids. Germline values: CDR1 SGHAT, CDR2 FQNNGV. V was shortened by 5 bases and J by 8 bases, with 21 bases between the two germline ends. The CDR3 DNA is TGTGCCAGCAGCCATCTATATAGCGGCGGGAGGGAAGCTTTCTTT. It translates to CASSHLYSGGREAFF.

CDR3 loop: CASSEYPSRGSGNTIYF. DNA for the CDR3: TGTGCCAGCAGTGAATATCCGTCCAGGGGCTCTGGAAACACCATATATTTT. This chain links TRBV25-1 with TRBJ1-3; TRBD1 is a possible D gene (6 bases). The CDR3 runs 17 residues. Looked up from germline, CDR1 is MGHDK and CDR2 is SYGVNS. The V end was cut by 0 bases, the J end by 0 bases, with 12 bases between.

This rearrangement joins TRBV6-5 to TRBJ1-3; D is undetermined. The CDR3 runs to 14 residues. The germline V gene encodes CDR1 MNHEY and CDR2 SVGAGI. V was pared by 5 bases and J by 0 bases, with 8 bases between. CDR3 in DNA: TGTGCCAGCAGTGGACTGACCTCTGGAAACACCATATATTTT. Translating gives CASSGLTSGNTIYF.

CDR3 sequence: CASSFIGVLEAFF. DNA for the CDR3: TGTGCCAGCAGTTTTATAGGTGTCCTTGAAGCTTTCTTT. The chain uses TRBV28 and TRBJ1-1; the D is unclear. V was pared by 3 bases and J by 7 bases, with 12 bases between. The CDR3 totals 13 residues. The germline CDR1 and CDR2 sequences are MDHEN and SYDVKM.

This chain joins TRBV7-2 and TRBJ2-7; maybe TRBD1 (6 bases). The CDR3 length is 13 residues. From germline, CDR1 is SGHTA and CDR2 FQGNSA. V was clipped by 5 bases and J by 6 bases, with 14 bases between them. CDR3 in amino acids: CASSGRTVSEQYF. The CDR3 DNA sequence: TGTGCCAGCAGCGGGCGGACAGTTAGCGAGCAGTACTTC.

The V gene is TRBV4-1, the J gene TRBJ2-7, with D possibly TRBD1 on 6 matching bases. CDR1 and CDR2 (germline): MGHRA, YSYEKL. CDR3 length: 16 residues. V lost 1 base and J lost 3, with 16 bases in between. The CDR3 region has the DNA TGCGCCAGCAGCCAAGGAGTGAGGACAGAGCTCTACGAGCAGTACTTC. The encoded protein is CASSQGVRTELYEQYF.

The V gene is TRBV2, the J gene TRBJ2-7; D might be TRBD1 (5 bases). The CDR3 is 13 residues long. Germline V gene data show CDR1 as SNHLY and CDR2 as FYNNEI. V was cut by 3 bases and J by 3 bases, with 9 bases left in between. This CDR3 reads CASSDDSFYEQYF. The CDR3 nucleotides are TGTGCCAGCAGTGATGACAGTTTCTACGAGCAGTACTTC. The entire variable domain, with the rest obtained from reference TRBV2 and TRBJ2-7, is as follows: EPEVTQTPSHQVTQMGQEVILRCVPISNHLYFYWYRQILGQKVEFLVSFYNNEISEKSEIFDDQFSVERPDGSNFTLKIRSTKLEDSAMYFCASSDDSFYEQYFGPGTRLTVT.

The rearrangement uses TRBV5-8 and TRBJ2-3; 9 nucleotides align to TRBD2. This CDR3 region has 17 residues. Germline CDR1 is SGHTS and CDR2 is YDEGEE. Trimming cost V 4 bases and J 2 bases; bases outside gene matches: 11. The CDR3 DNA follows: TGTGCCAGCAGCCCGGATTTACTAGCGGGTGCCACAGATACGCAGTATTTT. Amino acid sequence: CASSPDLLAGATDTQYF.

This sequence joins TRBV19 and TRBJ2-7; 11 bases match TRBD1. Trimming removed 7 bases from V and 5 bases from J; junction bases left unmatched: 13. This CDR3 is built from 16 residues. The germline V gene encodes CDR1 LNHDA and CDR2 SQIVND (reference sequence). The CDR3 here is CASTPYGTGGSDEQYF. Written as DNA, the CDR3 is TGTGCCAGTACCCCATATGGGACAGGGGGTTCCGACGAGCAGTACTTC.

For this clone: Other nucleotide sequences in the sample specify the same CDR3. The CDR3 DNA sequence: TGTGCCAGCTCACCCGAGGGGTCCTATGGCTACACCTTC. It is translated as CASSPEGSYGYTF. The chain has TRBV18 and TRBJ1-2; tentative D call: TRBD1 (5 bases). CDR3 size: 13 residues. Germline V gene sequence: CDR1 KGHSH, CDR2 LQKENI. The V end lost 3 bases, the J end lost 4 bases, and 9 bases lay between the germline ends.

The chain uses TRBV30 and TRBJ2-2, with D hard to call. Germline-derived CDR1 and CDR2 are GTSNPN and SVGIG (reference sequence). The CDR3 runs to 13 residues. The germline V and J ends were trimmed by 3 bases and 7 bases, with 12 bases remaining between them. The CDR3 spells CAWSRQGHGELFF. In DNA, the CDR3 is TGTGCCTGGAGCAGACAAGGTCACGGGGAGCTGTTTTTT.

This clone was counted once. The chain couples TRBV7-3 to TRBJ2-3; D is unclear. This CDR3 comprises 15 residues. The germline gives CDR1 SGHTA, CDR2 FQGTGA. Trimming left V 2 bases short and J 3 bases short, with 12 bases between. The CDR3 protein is CASSLSSVTTDTQYF. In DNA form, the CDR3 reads TGTGCCAGCAGCTTATCCAGCGTAACAACAGATACGCAGTATTTT.

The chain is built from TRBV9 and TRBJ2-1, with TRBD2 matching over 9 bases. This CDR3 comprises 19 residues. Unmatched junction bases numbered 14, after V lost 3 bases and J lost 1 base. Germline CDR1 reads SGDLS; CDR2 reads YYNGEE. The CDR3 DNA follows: TGTGCCAGCAGCGCCTCGGGACTAGCTGAACTCAGATCCTACAATGAGCAGTTCTTC. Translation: CASSASGLAELRSYNEQFF.

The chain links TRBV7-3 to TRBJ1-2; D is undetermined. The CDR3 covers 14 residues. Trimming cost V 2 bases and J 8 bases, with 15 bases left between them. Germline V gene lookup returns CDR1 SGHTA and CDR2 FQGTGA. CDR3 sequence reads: CASSLAAGEGGYTF. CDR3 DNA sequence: TGTGCCAGCAGCTTAGCGGCAGGCGAAGGGGGCTACACCTTC.

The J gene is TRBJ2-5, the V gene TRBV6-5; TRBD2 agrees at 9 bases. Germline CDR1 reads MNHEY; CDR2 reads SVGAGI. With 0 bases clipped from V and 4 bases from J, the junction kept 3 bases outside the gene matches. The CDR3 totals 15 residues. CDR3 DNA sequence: TGTGCCAGCAGTTACTCTGGCGGGAGGGGAGAGACCCAGTACTTC. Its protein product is CASSYSGGRGETQYF.

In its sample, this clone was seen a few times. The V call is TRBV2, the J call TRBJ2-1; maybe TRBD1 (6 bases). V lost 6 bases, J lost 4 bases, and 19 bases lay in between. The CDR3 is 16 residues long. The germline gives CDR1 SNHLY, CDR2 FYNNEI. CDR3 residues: CASRRLLGARYNEQFF. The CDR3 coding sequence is TGTGCCAGCAGACGTCTATTGGGGGCAAGGTACAATGAGCAGTTCTTC.

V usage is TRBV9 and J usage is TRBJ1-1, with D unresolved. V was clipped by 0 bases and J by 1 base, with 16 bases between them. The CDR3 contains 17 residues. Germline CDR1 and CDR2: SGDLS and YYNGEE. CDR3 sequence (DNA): TGTGCCAGCAGCGTAGTCGGGCAGCCGAACTCGAACACTGAAGCTTTCTTT. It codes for CASSVVGQPNSNTEAFF.

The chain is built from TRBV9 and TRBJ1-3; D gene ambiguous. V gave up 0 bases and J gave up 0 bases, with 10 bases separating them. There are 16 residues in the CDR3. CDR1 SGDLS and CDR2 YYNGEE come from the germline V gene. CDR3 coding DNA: TGTGCCAGCAGCGTAGATTCACGGAACTCTGGAAACACCATATATTTT. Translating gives CASSVDSRNSGNTIYF.

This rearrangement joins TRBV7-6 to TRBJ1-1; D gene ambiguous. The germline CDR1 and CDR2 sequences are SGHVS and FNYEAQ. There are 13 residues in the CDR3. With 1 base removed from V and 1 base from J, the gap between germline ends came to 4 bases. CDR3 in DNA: TGTGCCAGCAGCTTAGTAGGGAACACTGAAGCTTTCTTT. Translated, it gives CASSLVGNTEAFF.

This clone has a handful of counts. The CDR3 coding sequence is TGTGCCAGCAGCCAGGTGGGAAACCAGAACTACGAGCAGTACTTC. It codes for CASSQVGNQNYEQYF. The rearrangement joins TRBV14 to TRBJ2-7; D not resolved. V shed 3 bases and J shed 3 bases, with 15 bases lying between them. This CDR3 is 15 amino acids long. CDR1 and CDR2 (germline): SGHDN, FVKESK.

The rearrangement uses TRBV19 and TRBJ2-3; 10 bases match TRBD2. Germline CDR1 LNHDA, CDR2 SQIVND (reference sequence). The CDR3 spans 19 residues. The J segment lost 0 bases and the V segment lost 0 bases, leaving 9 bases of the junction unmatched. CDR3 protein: CASSIDTSGRARSTDTQYF. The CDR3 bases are TGTGCCAGTAGTATAGATACCAGCGGGAGGGCCCGAAGCACAGATACGCAGTATTTT.

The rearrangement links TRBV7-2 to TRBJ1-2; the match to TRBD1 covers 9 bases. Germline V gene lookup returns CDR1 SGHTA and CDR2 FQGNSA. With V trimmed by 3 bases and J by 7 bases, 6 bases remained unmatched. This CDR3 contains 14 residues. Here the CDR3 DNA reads TGTGCCAGCAGCTTCGACAGGGGGTTTCGTGGCTACACCTTC. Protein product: CASSFDRGFRGYTF. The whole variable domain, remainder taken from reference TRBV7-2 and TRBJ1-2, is GAGVSQSPSNKVTEKGKDVELRCDPISGHTALYWYRQSLGQGLEFLIYFQGNSAPDKSGLPSDRFSAERTGGSVSTLTIQRTQQEDSAVYLCASSFDRGFRGYTFGSGTRLTVV.